This entry lists 27 T cell receptor beta chains sequenced from one sample in a study of TIL therapy for anti-PD-1-resistant metastatic lung cancer. Sequencing used immunoSEQ v3. Generated by immunoSEQ multiplex PCR, the TCRdb table keeps only in-frame clones and is missing some. This sample yields 50,000 to 65,000 clones, of which roughly 77% are seen a single time; about 2.7% belongs to the top ten. Time point described: pre-treatment sample, taken before nivolumab and TIL therapy. The starting material was blood, obtained at baseline. The receptors here all came from a person aged 30 to 80 with non-small cell lung cancer.

In its sample, this clone was seen a few times. This chain uses TRBV4-2 with TRBJ2-7; 9 bases are a match to TRBD2. Germline lookup yields CDR1 LGHNA and CDR2 YNFKEQ. The CDR3 totals 15 residues. V lost 1 base and J lost 2; bases outside the gene matches: 3. The CDR3 loop is CASSQGAGGPYEQYF. In nucleotides, the CDR3 is TGTGCCAGCAGCCAAGGGGCGGGAGGGCCCTACGAGCAGTACTTC.

The chain uses TRBV11-1 and TRBJ2-1; 10 bases match TRBD2. The germline V gene has CDR1 SGHAT and CDR2 FQDESV (reference sequence). V lost 1 base and J lost 7; bases outside the gene matches: 1. CDR3 length: 14 residues. CDR3 amino acids: CASSLETSGNEQFF. CDR3 nucleotide sequence: TGTGCCAGCAGCTTAGAGACTAGCGGGAATGAGCAGTTCTTC.

This chain connects TRBV7-3 to TRBJ2-2; D might be TRBD2 (6 bases). Trimming stripped 5 bases from V and 1 base from J, with 8 bases between. Germline V lookup: CDR1 SGHTA, CDR2 FQGTGA. This CDR3 comprises 14 residues. CDR3 loop: CASSPGGNTGELFF. DNA of the CDR3: TGTGCCAGCAGCCCCGGGGGGAACACCGGGGAGCTGTTTTTT.

The CDR3 region is CASSFSTGEQFF. As DNA, the CDR3 is TGTGCCAGCAGCTTCTCGACGGGGGAGCAGTTCTTC. J is TRBJ2-1 and V is TRBV7-9; D may be TRBD2 (5 bases). The CDR3 contains 12 residues. The ends were cut back, 3 bases at V and 10 bases at J, with 10 bases in the middle. Germline CDR1 and CDR2: SEHNR and FQNEAQ (reference sequence).

V is TRBV12-3 or TRBV12-4 and J is TRBJ2-1; no clear D. The V gene lost 3 bases and the J gene lost 6 bases, with 9 bases spanning the gap. This CDR3 is built from 13 residues. The CDR3 sequence: CASSFFYANEQFF. The CDR3 DNA reads TGTGCCAGCAGTTTTTTCTACGCCAATGAGCAGTTCTTC.

The V call is TRBV5-4, the J call TRBJ2-3, with 12 bases identical to TRBD2. This CDR3 is built from 16 residues. Germline values: CDR1 SGHNT, CDR2 YYREEE (reference sequence). The trim removed 3 bases at V and 4 bases at J, leaving 6 bases unmatched. The DNA for the CDR3 is TGTGCCAGCAGCTCTGGACTAGCGGGATCGGCAGATACGCAGTATTTT. Protein: CASSSGLAGSADTQYF.

This clone was picked up a small number of times. The rearrangement links TRBV3-1 (or the pseudogene TRBV3-2) to TRBJ2-7, with TRBD2 as a possible D gene (6 bases). This CDR3 has 12 residues. Looked up from germline, CDR1 is LGHDT and CDR2 is YNNKEL (reference sequence). The V and J ends lost 4 bases and 7 bases respectively, with 11 bases between them. CDR3 in DNA: TGTGCCAGCAGCCCCACGGGACTTGAGCAGTACTTC. Residues: CASSPTGLEQYF.

CDR3 in amino acids: CASSYGAGEVADTQYF. The CDR3 DNA sequence: TGTGCCAGCAGCTACGGCGCAGGGGAGGTCGCAGATACGCAGTATTTT. The rearrangement joins TRBV7-6 to TRBJ2-3, with D perhaps matching TRBD1 or TRBD2 (6 bases each). The V and J ends lost 4 bases and 4 bases respectively, with 18 bases between them. Germline V gene lookup returns CDR1 SGHVS and CDR2 FNYEAQ. CDR3 length equals 16 residues.

The chain is built from TRBV11-1 and TRBJ2-3; 8 bases align to TRBD1. The J segment lost 5 bases and the V segment lost 6 bases, leaving 4 bases of the junction unmatched. The CDR3 sequence is 13 residues long. CDR1 is SGHAT, CDR2 FQDESV, per germline (reference sequence). CDR3 loop: CASRPQGVDTQYF. The CDR3 DNA reads as TGTGCCAGCAGGCCACAGGGGGTAGATACGCAGTATTTT.

The rearrangement joins TRBV19 to TRBJ1-1; D perhaps matches TRBD1 (5 bases). The length of the CDR3 is 14 residues. V gave up 5 bases and J gave up 5 bases, with 15 bases separating them. CDR1 and CDR2 (germline): LNHDA, SQIVND (reference sequence). The CDR3 DNA sequence: TGTGCCAGTAGTCTAGGTTGGGGACGGACTGAAGCTTTCTTT. It yields the protein CASSLGWGRTEAFF.

This chain joins TRBV14 and TRBJ1-2, with D possibly TRBD1 on 5 matching bases. V was pared by 4 bases and J by 0 bases, with 12 bases between. Per the germline V gene, CDR1 is SGHDN and CDR2 is FVKESK. The CDR3 runs to 15 residues. CDR3 loop: CASSRDVLANYGYTF. The CDR3 nucleotides are TGTGCCAGCAGCCGGGACGTCCTAGCTAACTATGGCTACACCTTC.

This clone showed up just a few times. The rearrangement links TRBV5-5 to TRBJ1-6; unclear D gene. CDR3 length: 14 residues. With 0 bases removed from V and 4 bases from J, the gap between germline ends came to 5 bases. CDR1 and CDR2 from the germline V gene are SGHKS and YYEKEE (reference sequence). The CDR3 nucleotides are TGTGCCAGCAGCTTGGGGCCTTATAATTCACCCCTCCACTTT. Translating gives CASSLGPYNSPLHF.

The chain joins TRBV2 to TRBJ2-7; 7 positions match TRBD1. V was clipped by 6 bases and J by 0 bases; unmatched bases: 2. This CDR3 contains 13 residues. Germline CDR1 and CDR2: SNHLY and FYNNEI. The CDR3 sequence: CASSWDSSYEQYF. The CDR3 DNA reads as TGTGCCAGCAGCTGGGACAGCTCCTACGAGCAGTACTTC.

V usage is TRBV7-3 and J usage is TRBJ2-3, with D possibly matching TRBD1 (6 bases). Germline V gives CDR1 SGHTA, CDR2 FQGTGA. The CDR3 is made up of 15 amino acids. V dropped 5 bases and J dropped 0 bases, with 12 bases sitting between them. As DNA, the CDR3 is TGTGCCAGCAGCCTAGACAGGAAAAGCACAGATACGCAGTATTTT. Its translation is CASSLDRKSTDTQYF.

Details on this clone: The same CDR3 can be traced to other DNA sequences in this sample. This chain uses TRBV19 with TRBJ2-5, with D tentatively TRBD2 (6 bases). V was trimmed by 5 bases and J by 4 bases, leaving 17 bases between them. The CDR3 sequence is 15 residues long. Germline-derived CDR1 and CDR2 are LNHDA and SQIVND (reference sequence). The CDR3 nucleotides are TGTGCCAGTAGTTCCGGGACTCAAGGAGGAGAGACCCAGTACTTC. This encodes CASSSGTQGGETQYF.

The chain has TRBV20-1 and TRBJ2-3; possible D gene TRBD2, 5 bases. The CDR3 is made up of 11 amino acids. CDR1 is DFQATT and CDR2 is SNEGSKA in the germline V gene (reference sequence). Trimming shortened V by 8 bases and J by 4 bases, and 10 bases separated the two germline ends. The CDR3 protein is CSTRRADTQYF. Here the CDR3 DNA reads TGCAGTACGCGGCGGGCAGATACGCAGTATTTT.

This chain connects TRBV5-1 to TRBJ1-1, with a weak D call TRBD1 (5 bases). The germline V gene has CDR1 SGHRS and CDR2 YFSETQ. V dropped 0 bases and J dropped 5 bases, with 20 bases sitting between them. This CDR3 is 17 amino acids long. CDR3 region: CASSLDPYGGYGTEAFF. CDR3 bases: TGCGCCAGCAGCTTGGATCCTTACGGGGGGTACGGAACTGAAGCTTTCTTT.

The rearrangement joins TRBV30 to TRBJ1-1; tentatively, D is TRBD1 (6 bases). V shed 5 bases and J shed 0 bases, with 16 bases lying between them. This CDR3 contains 15 residues. The V gene's germline CDR1 is GTSNPN and CDR2 SVGIG (reference sequence). The CDR3 reads CAWQSLQGLNTEAFF. The CDR3 DNA is TGTGCCTGGCAATCCCTCCAGGGGCTGAACACTGAAGCTTTCTTT.

The sample holds a few counts of this clone. This chain uses TRBV4-1 with TRBJ1-1, with no clear D. V gave up 5 bases and J gave up 2 bases, with 3 bases separating them. The CDR3 extends over 11 amino acids. Germline CDR1 reads MGHRA; CDR2 reads YSYEKL. The CDR3 DNA follows: TGCGCCAGCAGCAGAAACACTGAAGCTTTCTTT. Residues: CASSRNTEAFF.

The V call is TRBV13, the J call TRBJ2-1; 7 nucleotides line up with TRBD2. The germline gives CDR1 PRHDT, CDR2 FYEKMQ (reference sequence). The CDR3 sequence is 15 residues long. V lost 2 bases, J lost 10 bases, and 11 bases stayed unmatched. CDR3 region: CASSLRIKAGEEQFF. CDR3 DNA sequence: TGTGCCAGCAGCTTAAGAATAAAGGCGGGAGAAGAGCAGTTCTTC. Looking up the rest from reference TRBV13 and TRBJ2-1 gives the full variable domain: AAGVIQSPRHLIKEKRETATLKCYPIPRHDTVYWYQQGPGQDPQFLISFYEKMQSDKGSIPDRFSAQQFSDYHSELNMSSLELGDSALYFCASSLRIKAGEEQFFGPGTRLTVL.

The J gene is TRBJ2-7, the V gene TRBV5-5, with a weak D call TRBD1 (6 bases). The CDR3 totals 14 residues. V was pared by 4 bases and J by 3 bases, with 14 bases between. Germline V gives CDR1 SGHKS, CDR2 YYEKEE (reference sequence). The CDR3 protein is CASSPGPGVYEQYF. The CDR3 coding sequence is TGTGCCAGCAGCCCGGGACCAGGGGTCTACGAGCAGTACTTC.

This clone was seen a single time. CDR3 residues: CASRLISGGSYEQYF. The CDR3 bases are TGTGCCAGCAGACTGATTAGCGGCGGCTCCTACGAGCAGTACTTC. The J gene is TRBJ2-7, the V gene TRBV6-6; TRBD2 might be the D (6 bases). Germline V CDR1 and CDR2: MNHNY, SVGAGI (reference sequence). This CDR3 contains 15 residues. The germline V and J ends were trimmed by 6 bases and 0 bases, with 15 bases remaining between them.

This clone was detected only a few times. The chain employs TRBV19 and TRBJ1-2; a possible D gene is TRBD1 (5 bases). The V end lost 8 bases, the J end lost 0 bases, and 10 bases lay between the germline ends. Germline V gene sequence: CDR1 LNHDA, CDR2 SQIVND (reference sequence). The CDR3 totals 13 residues. The CDR3: CASQGISNYGYTF. Here the CDR3 DNA reads TGTGCCAGTCAGGGAATCTCTAACTATGGCTACACCTTC.

This clone was counted between two and nine times. The chain uses TRBV4-1 and TRBJ1-1, with D possibly being TRBD1 (5 bases). Trimming stripped 3 bases from V and 1 base from J, with 12 bases between. Germline V lookup: CDR1 MGHRA, CDR2 YSYEKL. This CDR3 contains 15 residues. The chain's CDR3 is CASSQGVHPNTEAFF. For the CDR3, the DNA is TGCGCCAGCAGCCAGGGGGTACATCCGAACACTGAAGCTTTCTTT.

The J gene is TRBJ2-7, the V gene TRBV28, with 11 bases lining up with TRBD2. After removal of 3 bases from V and 1 base from J, the junction contained 11 bases not matched to a gene. CDR1 MDHEN and CDR2 SYDVKM come from the germline V gene. CDR3 length: 18 residues. This CDR3 reads CASSFWASGGFPSYEQYF. The CDR3 coding sequence is TGTGCCAGCAGTTTTTGGGCTAGCGGGGGGTTCCCGTCCTACGAGCAGTACTTC.

V gene TRBV5-1 combines with J gene TRBJ2-1; 10 nucleotides agree with TRBD1. V lost 3 bases to trimming and J lost 7 bases; unmatched junction nucleotides: 4. Germline V gene data show CDR1 as SGHRS and CDR2 as YFSETQ. The CDR3 sequence is 14 residues long. CDR3 sequence (DNA): TGCGCCAGCAGCTACGGGACAGGGGCTAATGAGCAGTTCTTC. Protein: CASSYGTGANEQFF.

This sequence joins TRBV28 and TRBJ2-2; no clear D gene. The CDR3 consists of 12 residues. Germline values: CDR1 MDHEN, CDR2 SYDVKM. Trimming left V 5 bases short and J 4 bases short, with 5 bases between. CDR3 region: CASSTGTGELFF. CDR3 coding DNA: TGTGCCAGCAGTACCGGCACCGGGGAGCTGTTTTTT.